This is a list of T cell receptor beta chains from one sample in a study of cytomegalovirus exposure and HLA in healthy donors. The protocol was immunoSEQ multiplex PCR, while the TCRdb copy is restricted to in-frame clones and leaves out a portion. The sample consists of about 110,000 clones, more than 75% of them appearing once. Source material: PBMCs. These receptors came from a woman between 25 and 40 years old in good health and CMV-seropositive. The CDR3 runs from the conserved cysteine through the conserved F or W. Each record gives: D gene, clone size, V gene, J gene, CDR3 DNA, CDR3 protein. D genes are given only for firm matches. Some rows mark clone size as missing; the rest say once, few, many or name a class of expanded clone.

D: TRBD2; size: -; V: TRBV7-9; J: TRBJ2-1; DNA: TGTGCCAGCACGCTCCTCAGCGGGGGGTTGGATGAGCAGTTCTTC; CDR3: CASTLLSGGLDEQFF
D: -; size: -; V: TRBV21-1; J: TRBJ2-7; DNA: TGTGCCAGCAGCGCCCGGGACAGGAGCCTCTACGAGCAGTACTTC; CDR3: CASSARDRSLYEQYF
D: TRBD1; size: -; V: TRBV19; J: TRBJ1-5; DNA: TGTGCCAGTAGTGACAGGGGGTATAGCAATCAGCCCCAGCATTTT; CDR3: CASSDRGYSNQPQHF
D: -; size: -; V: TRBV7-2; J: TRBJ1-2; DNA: TGTGCCAGCAGTCCCGACAGTAACTATGGCTACACCTTC; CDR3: CASSPDSNYGYTF
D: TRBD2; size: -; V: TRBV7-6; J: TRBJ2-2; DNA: TGTGCCAGCAGCCCGGGACTAGCGGGAGGGCCAAGCGGGGAGCTGTTTTTT; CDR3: CASSPGLAGGPSGELFF
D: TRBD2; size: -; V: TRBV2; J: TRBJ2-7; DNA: TGTGCCAGCAGTGGACTAGCGGGAGAGAGAAACGAGCAGTACTTC; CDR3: CASSGLAGERNEQYF
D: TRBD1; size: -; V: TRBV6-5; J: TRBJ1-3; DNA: TGTGCCAGCAGTACGACAGGGTCTGGAAACACCATATATTTT; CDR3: CASSTTGSGNTIYF
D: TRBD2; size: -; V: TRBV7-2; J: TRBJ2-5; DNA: TGTGCCAGCACCAAGGGACTAGCGGGGATAGAGACCCAGTACTTC; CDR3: CASTKGLAGIETQYF
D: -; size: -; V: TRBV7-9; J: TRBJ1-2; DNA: TGTGCCAGCAGCTTTGGCAGGCGGGTCGGCTACACCTTC; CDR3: CASSFGRRVGYTF
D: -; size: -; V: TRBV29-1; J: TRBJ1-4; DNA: TGCAGCGCCGCAACTAATGAAAAACTGTTTTTT; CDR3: CSAATNEKLFF
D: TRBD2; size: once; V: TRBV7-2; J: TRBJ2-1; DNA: TGTGCCAGCAGCTGGACCGGGACTAGCGGGGGTAATGAGCAGTTCTTC; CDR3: CASSWTGTSGGNEQFF
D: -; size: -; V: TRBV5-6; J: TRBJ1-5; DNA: TGTGCCAGCAGCTTGCGGGGGGGAGGCAATCAGCCCCAGCATTTT; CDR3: CASSLRGGGNQPQHF
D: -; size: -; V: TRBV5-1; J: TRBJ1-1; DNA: TGCGCCAGCAGGGCAGGGCGTACTCAGAACACTGAAGCTTTCTTT; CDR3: CASRAGRTQNTEAFF
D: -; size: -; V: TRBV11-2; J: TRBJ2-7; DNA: TGTGCCAGCAGCTCCGCCCCACCGAGGGAGCAGTACTTC; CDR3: CASSSAPPREQYF
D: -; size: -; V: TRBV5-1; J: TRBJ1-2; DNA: TGCGCCAGCAGCTTGGACGGGCGGGGGTATGGCTACACCTTC; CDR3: CASSLDGRGYGYTF
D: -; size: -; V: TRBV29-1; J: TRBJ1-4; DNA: TGCAGCGTTGGACACAACAATGAAAAACTGTTTTTT; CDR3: CSVGHNNEKLFF
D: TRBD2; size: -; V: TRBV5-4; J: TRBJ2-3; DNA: TGTGCCAGCAGCTTGGACAGCGGGGGCACAGATACGCAGTATTTT; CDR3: CASSLDSGGTDTQYF
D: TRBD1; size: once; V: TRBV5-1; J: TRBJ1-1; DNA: TGCGCCAGCAGCACAGGGGCTAACACTGAAGCTTTCTTT; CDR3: CASSTGANTEAFF
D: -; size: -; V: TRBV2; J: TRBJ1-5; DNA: TGTGCCAGCAGCTACTGGGGGGGCAATCAGCCCCAGCATTTT; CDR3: CASSYWGGNQPQHF
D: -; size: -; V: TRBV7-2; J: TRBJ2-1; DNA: TGTGCCAGCAGCACGACTAGACGCAATGAGCAGTTCTTC; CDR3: CASSTTRRNEQFF
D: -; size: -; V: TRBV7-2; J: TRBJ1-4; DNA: TGTGCCAGCAGTCCAGGGACTAATGAAAAACTGTTTTTT; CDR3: CASSPGTNEKLFF
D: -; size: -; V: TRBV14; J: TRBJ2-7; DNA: TGTGCCAGCAGCCAAGATCTATGGGGGGAGTACGAGCAGTACTTC; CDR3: CASSQDLWGEYEQYF
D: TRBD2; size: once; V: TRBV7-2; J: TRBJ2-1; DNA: TGTGCCAGCAGCCTCGCCTGGACTAGCGGGATGGGTGAGCAGTTCTTC; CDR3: CASSLAWTSGMGEQFF
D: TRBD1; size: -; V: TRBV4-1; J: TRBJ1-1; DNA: TGCGCCAGCAGCCAAGAGGGGACAGCGAACACTGAAGCTTTCTTT; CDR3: CASSQEGTANTEAFF
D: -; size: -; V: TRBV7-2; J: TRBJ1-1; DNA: TGTGCCAGCAGCGTATACAGGAACACTGAAGCTTTCTTT; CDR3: CASSVYRNTEAFF
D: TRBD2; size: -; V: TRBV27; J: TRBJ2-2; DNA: TGTGCCAGCAGTTTAGAGGGCGGGAGGGCCGGTACCGGGGAGCTGTTTTTT; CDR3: CASSLEGGRAGTGELFF
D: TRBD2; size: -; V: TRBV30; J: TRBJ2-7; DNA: TGTGCCTGGAGTGATAGGCCCGGACTAGCGGGACCCGAGCAGTACTTC; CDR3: CAWSDRPGLAGPEQYF
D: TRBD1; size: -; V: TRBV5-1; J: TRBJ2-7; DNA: TGCGCCAGCAGCCCCGGTGGAACAGGGGGCTACGAGCAGTACTTC; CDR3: CASSPGGTGGYEQYF
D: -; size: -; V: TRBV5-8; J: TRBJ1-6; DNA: TGTGCCAGCAGCTTGGGAGTGGATTCACCCCTCCACTTT; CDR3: CASSLGVDSPLHF